Following are 19 T cell receptor beta chains from one sample sequenced in a study of Graves' ophthalmopathy and Graves' hyperthyroidism. Amplified material comprised TCR beta CDR3 regions derived from RNA transcripts. HTBI primers served in a first-round RT-PCR, which a second-round multiplex PCR followed. Each CDR3 protein is one row after TCRdb ran MiXCR on the multiplex PCR reads. The table lists about 420,000 distinct CDR3 sequences, under 25% of them singletons, with 2.5% to 3% in the top ten. The sequencing input was peripheral blood. These receptors originate from a woman under 30 with stable Graves' hyperthyroidism.

At least ten counts were recorded for this clonotype. The V and J genes are TRBV20-1 and TRBJ2-7; 8 positions match TRBD1. The germline CDR1 and CDR2 sequences are DFQATT and SNEGSKA (reference sequence). V lost 5 bases to trimming and J lost 3 bases; unmatched junction nucleotides: 9. This CDR3 is 14 amino acids long. CDR3 coding DNA: TGCAGTGCTCCCCAGACAGGGGAGAACTACGAGCAGTACTTC. Translating gives CSAPQTGENYEQYF.

This clonotype was observed at least ten times. For the CDR3, the DNA is TGTGCCAGCAGCTCGGACAGGAGATCATCCTACGAGCAGTACTTC. Its protein product is CASSSDRRSSYEQYF. The chain couples TRBV7-9 to TRBJ2-7, with TRBD1 matching over 7 bases. The CDR3 has 15 amino acids. CDR1 is SEHNR and CDR2 is FQNEAQ in the germline V gene (reference sequence). V lost 4 bases, J lost 1 base, and 7 bases stayed unmatched.

This chain connects TRBV18 to TRBJ2-7, with 7 bases fitting TRBD2. CDR1 and CDR2 from the germline V gene are KGHSH and LQKENI. The CDR3 is 14 residues long. After removal of 3 bases from V and 4 bases from J, the junction contained 6 bases not matched to a gene. CDR3 nucleotides: TGTGCCAGCTCACCGAGAGTAGCGGGTTACGAGCAGTACTTC. Its protein product is CASSPRVAGYEQYF.

Many counts were recorded for this clonotype. V usage is TRBV7-2 and J usage is TRBJ2-7, with TRBD1 identical over 7 bases. The CDR3 runs to 14 residues. The J segment lost 3 bases and the V segment lost 5 bases, leaving 7 bases of the junction unmatched. The germline CDR1 and CDR2 sequences are SGHTA and FQGNSA. CDR3 in DNA: TGTGCCAGCAGCGTACGCCAGGGGGACTACGAGCAGTACTTC. It yields the protein CASSVRQGDYEQYF.

The rearrangement joins TRBV29-1 to TRBJ1-1; D unclear. CDR1 and CDR2 from the germline V gene are SQVTM and ANQGSEA. The V end lost 7 bases, the J end lost 4 bases, and 19 bases lay between the germline ends. The length of the CDR3 is 14 residues. CDR3: CSARAKTAGTEAFF. CDR3 bases: TGCAGCGCTCGGGCCAAGACCGCGGGCACTGAAGCTTTCTTT.

At least ten counts were recorded for this clonotype. CDR3 sequence: CASSLDPGRETQYF. CDR3 nucleotide sequence: TGTGCCAGCAGCTTAGATCCAGGGCGAGAGACCCAGTACTTC. The rearrangement joins TRBV7-8 to TRBJ2-5; possible D gene TRBD1, 5 bases. CDR1 SGHVS and CDR2 FQNEAQ come from the germline V gene. V was clipped by 1 base and J by 4 bases, with 10 bases between them. CDR3 length: 14 amino acids.

The sample holds many counts of this clonotype. The rearrangement links TRBV4-1 to TRBJ1-2, with 9 bases that match TRBD1. CDR3 length: 17 residues. Unmatched junction bases numbered 13, after V lost 4 bases and J lost 4 bases. Per the germline V gene, CDR1 is MGHRA and CDR2 is YSYEKL. Written as DNA, the CDR3 is TGCGCCAGCAGCCCATACAGGGGGCGTCCCCTTCTCTATGGCTACACCTTC. Protein: CASSPYRGRPLLYGYTF.

This clonotype was counted at least ten times. In nucleotides, the CDR3 is TGTGCCAGCAGTGAGCGACACTTCCCTAACTATGGCTACACCTTC. It codes for CASSERHFPNYGYTF. The chain joins TRBV6-1 to TRBJ1-2; D ambiguous. Trimming left V 3 bases short and J 0 bases short, with 11 bases between. Germline lookup yields CDR1 MNHNS and CDR2 SASEGT. The CDR3 is 15 amino acids.

This clonotype was recorded many times. This chain links TRBV20-1 with TRBJ1-1; D is unclear. Trimming left V 6 bases short and J 9 bases short, with 14 bases between. Per germline, CDR1 DFQATT and CDR2 SNEGSKA (reference sequence). The CDR3 runs 11 residues. CDR3 coding DNA: TGCAGTGCCCCATTGGGCAGACAAGCTTTCTTT. This encodes CSAPLGRQAFF.

This chain links TRBV6-5 with TRBJ1-2, with unresolved D. The CDR3 is 14 residues long. V lost 3 bases to trimming and J lost 2 bases, with 10 bases between them. Per germline, CDR1 MNHEY and CDR2 SVGAGI. The CDR3 is CASSYKAINYGYTF. DNA of the CDR3: TGTGCCAGCAGTTATAAGGCAATCAACTATGGCTACACCTTC.

The chain links TRBV5-1 to TRBJ1-5; 10 bases are shared with TRBD1. Germline CDR1 SGHRS, CDR2 YFSETQ. V was clipped by 0 bases and J by 5 bases; unmatched bases: 5. The CDR3 covers 16 residues. The CDR3 coding sequence is TGCGCCAGCAGCTTGGGGGACAGGGGAACTGATCAGCCCCAGCATTTT. Amino acid sequence: CASSLGDRGTDQPQHF.

At least ten counts were recorded for this clonotype. The chain couples TRBV4-2 to TRBJ2-2; D is unresolved. Germline CDR1 LGHNA, CDR2 YNFKEQ. Trimming pared 1 base from V and 0 bases from J, leaving 9 bases between. The CDR3 loop spans 16 amino acids. CDR3 DNA: TGTGCCAGCAGCCAAGGGGTTGCGCCGAACACCGGGGAGCTGTTTTTT. It specifies CASSQGVAPNTGELFF.

There are many counts of this clonotype. The chain joins TRBV14 to TRBJ1-3; unclear D gene. Trimming removed 5 bases at V and 2 bases at J, with 10 bases between. This CDR3 region has 14 residues. The germline gives CDR1 SGHDN, CDR2 FVKESK. Here the CDR3 DNA reads TGTGCCAGCAGCGCAATCGGCCCTGGAAACACCATATATTTT. Amino acids: CASSAIGPGNTIYF.

The chain is built from TRBV12-3 or TRBV12-4 and TRBJ1-5; a weak D match, TRBD1 (6 bases). Trimming stripped 3 bases from V and 6 bases from J, with 12 bases between. This CDR3 has 14 residues. The CDR3 spells CASSLGDITQPQHF. Here the CDR3 DNA reads TGTGCCAGCAGTTTGGGGGACATTACTCAGCCCCAGCATTTT.

The table lists this clonotype with many counts. The chain carries TRBV28 and TRBJ2-7, with 9 bases aligning to TRBD1. The CDR3 is 16 residues long. Unmatched junction bases numbered 12, after V lost 4 bases and J lost 5 bases. CDR1 is MDHEN and CDR2 is SYDVKM in the germline V gene. The CDR3 loop is CASSSFTGGHFHEQYF. In nucleotides, the CDR3 is TGTGCCAGCAGTTCATTTACAGGGGGCCACTTTCACGAGCAGTACTTC.

There are many counts of this clonotype. V and J are TRBV12-3 or TRBV12-4 and TRBJ1-5; the match to TRBD1 covers 7 bases. The CDR3 length is 15 residues. The V gene end was trimmed by 5 bases and the J gene end by 2 bases; junction bases not matched to a gene: 6. The CDR3 bases are TGTGCCAGCAGTCTCCAGGGGGGCGGCAATCAGCCCCAGCATTTT. Translated: CASSLQGGGNQPQHF.

This clonotype occurred many times. The chain recombines TRBV6-5 with TRBJ2-2; D might be TRBD1 or TRBD2, each matching 5 bases. With 6 bases removed from V and 3 bases from J, the gap between germline ends came to 14 bases. The CDR3 covers 15 residues. Per germline, CDR1 MNHEY and CDR2 SVGAGI. The CDR3 nucleotides read TGTGCCAGCAGATCTCGGGGCAGGGACACCGGGGAGCTGTTTTTT. Residues: CASRSRGRDTGELFF.

In this sample, this clonotype turned up a few times. This chain links TRBV7-8 with TRBJ1-2, with D tentatively TRBD1 (5 bases). The V end lost 4 bases, the J end lost 6 bases, and 21 bases lay between the germline ends. In germline, CDR1 is SGHVS, CDR2 FQNEAQ. This CDR3 comprises 16 residues. CDR3: CASSSSIGALTHGYTF. CDR3 DNA sequence: TGTGCCAGCAGCTCCTCAATAGGGGCGCTGACCCATGGCTACACCTTC.

This clonotype was recorded many times. The chain has TRBV28 and TRBJ2-5; no definite D call. The CDR3 consists of 14 residues. Per germline, CDR1 MDHEN and CDR2 SYDVKM. Trimming took off 6 bases at V and 1 base at J, with 12 bases between the two ends. The CDR3 bases are TGTGCCAGCAGCTCCCCCGGCACCCAAGAGACCCAGTACTTC. Residues: CASSSPGTQETQYF.